This T cell receptor (beta chain) was captured by sequencing in a study of cytomegalovirus exposure and HLA in healthy donors. Findings and limits, study-wide: The listing of fewer than 200 TCR beta chains classed them as cytomegalovirus-associated. TCR clusters originating in the first cohort tended to co-occur in the roughly 120 validation repertoires, according to a later analysis.

Sequencing was performed with immunoSEQ multiplex PCR; in TCRdb, only in-frame clones are kept and a portion is missing. The data show 70,000 or so clones, roughly 94% seen once. In germline, CDR1 is SGHTA, CDR2 FQGNSA. The J segment lost 3 bases and the V segment lost 0 bases, leaving 6 bases of the junction unmatched. The CDR3 runs to 16 residues. Worth noting for this clone: No antigen is known for it.

Sequencing was done on a sample of PBMCs. This chain uses TRBV7-2 with TRBJ2-7; TRBD2 aligns across 9 bases. This TCR came from a woman under 30 in good health and CMV-seropositive. The CDR3 protein is CASSLAGAGGVYEQYF. CDR3 DNA: TGTGCCAGCAGCTTAGCGGGGGCGGGAGGGGTCTACGAGCAGTACTTC.